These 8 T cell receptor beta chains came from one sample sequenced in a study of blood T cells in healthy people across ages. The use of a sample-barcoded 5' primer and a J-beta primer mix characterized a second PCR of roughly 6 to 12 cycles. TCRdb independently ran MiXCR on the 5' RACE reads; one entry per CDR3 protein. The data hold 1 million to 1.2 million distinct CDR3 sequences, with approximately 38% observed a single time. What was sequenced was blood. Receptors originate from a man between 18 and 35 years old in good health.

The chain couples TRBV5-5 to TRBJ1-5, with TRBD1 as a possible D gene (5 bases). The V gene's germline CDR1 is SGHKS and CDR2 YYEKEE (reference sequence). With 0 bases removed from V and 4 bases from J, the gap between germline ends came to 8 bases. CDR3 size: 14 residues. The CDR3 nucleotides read TGTGCCAGCAGCTTGGGAAAGGGGAATCAGCCCCAGCATTTT. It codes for CASSLGKGNQPQHF.

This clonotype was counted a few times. The CDR3 DNA reads TGCGCCAGCAGCCACCCAGACTCGAGTTTCACCGGGGAGACCCAGTACTTC. Amino acid sequence: CASSHPDSSFTGETQYF. The genes are TRBV5-1 and TRBJ2-5; D unresolved. The CDR3 runs to 17 residues. The V end lost 4 bases, the J end lost 5 bases, and 24 bases lay between the germline ends. The V gene's germline CDR1 is SGHRS and CDR2 YFSETQ.

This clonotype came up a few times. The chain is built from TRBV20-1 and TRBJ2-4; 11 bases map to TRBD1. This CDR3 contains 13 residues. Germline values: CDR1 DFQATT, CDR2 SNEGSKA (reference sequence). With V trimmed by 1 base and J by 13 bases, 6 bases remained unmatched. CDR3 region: CSARGTGGREQYF. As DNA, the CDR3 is TGCAGTGCTAGAGGGACAGGGGGCCGAGAGCAGTACTTC.

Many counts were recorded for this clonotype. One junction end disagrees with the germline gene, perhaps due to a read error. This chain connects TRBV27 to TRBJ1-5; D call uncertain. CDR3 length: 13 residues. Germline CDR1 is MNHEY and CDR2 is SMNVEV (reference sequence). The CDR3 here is CASSLRSNQPQHF. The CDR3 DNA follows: TGCGCCAGCAGCTTAAGGTCCAATCAGCCCCAGCATTTT.

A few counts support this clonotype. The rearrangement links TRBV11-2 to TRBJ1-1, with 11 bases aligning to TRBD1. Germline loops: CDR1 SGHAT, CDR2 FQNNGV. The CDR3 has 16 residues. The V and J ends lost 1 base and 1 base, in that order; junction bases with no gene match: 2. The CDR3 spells CASSLGTGGANTEAFF. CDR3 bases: TGTGCCAGCAGCTTAGGGACAGGGGGCGCGAACACTGAAGCTTTCTTT.

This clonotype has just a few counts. The CDR3 here is CATSPGINYGYTF. CDR3 DNA sequence: TGTGCCACCAGTCCGGGGATTAACTATGGCTACACCTTC. The chain carries TRBV19 and TRBJ1-2, with D unclear. CDR1 and CDR2 from the germline V gene are LNHDA and SQIVND (reference sequence). Trimming pared 10 bases from V and 1 base from J, leaving 13 bases between. The CDR3 runs 13 residues.

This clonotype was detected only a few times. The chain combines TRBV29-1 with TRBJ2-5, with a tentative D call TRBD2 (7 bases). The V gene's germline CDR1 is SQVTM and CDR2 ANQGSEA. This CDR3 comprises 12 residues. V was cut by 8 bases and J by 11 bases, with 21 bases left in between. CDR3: CSTSQGGAEQYF. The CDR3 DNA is TGCAGCACATCCCAAGGGGGGGCTGAGCAGTACTTC.

The CDR3 reads CASSPFEGGNTDTQYF. The CDR3 nucleotides read TGCGCCAGCAGCCCGTTTGAGGGGGGGAACACAGATACGCAGTATTTT. V is TRBV5-1 and J is TRBJ2-3; D may be TRBD2 (7 bases). Germline CDR1 and CDR2: SGHRS and YFSETQ. With 4 bases removed from V and 2 bases from J, the gap between germline ends came to 17 bases. This CDR3 has 16 amino acids.